Listed here are 20 T cell receptor beta chains from one sample, sequenced in a study of T cell clonotyping in hematopoietic cell transplantation. TCRdb's copy holds only in-frame clones and misses some; the assay was immunoSEQ multiplex PCR. The profile shows over 10,000 clones, about 80% of them singletons. The sample was PBMCs, taken 100 days after allogeneic stem cell transplant. The receptor set was obtained from a female patient in her 40s who had an allogeneic stem cell transplant from a related donor, so T cells may come from the graft donor. Some clones in this sample may be carry-over from other donors' samples.

This sequence joins TRBV28 and TRBJ2-6; D unresolved. Deletions cut 7 bases from V and 0 bases from J, with 7 bases between. The CDR3 contains 14 residues. Germline V gene data show CDR1 as MDHEN and CDR2 as SYDVKM. The CDR3 DNA is TGTGCCAGCACGGTGGGCTCTGGGGCCAACGTCCTGACTTTC. It specifies CASTVGSGANVLTF.

The chain combines TRBV4-1 with TRBJ1-4; D uncertain. The CDR3 has 14 residues. V was cut by 5 bases and J by 8 bases, with 15 bases left in between. Germline CDR1 MGHRA, CDR2 YSYEKL. CDR3 bases: TGCGCCAGCAGCTACCGTTCCAGGAACGAAAAACTGTTTTTT. This encodes CASSYRSRNEKLFF.

The chain recombines TRBV6-1 with TRBJ1-1; 7 bases match TRBD1. The V gene's germline CDR1 is MNHNS and CDR2 SASEGT. The CDR3 extends over 16 amino acids. The J segment lost 0 bases and the V segment lost 2 bases, leaving 6 bases of the junction unmatched. The CDR3 protein is CASSEFQGVMNTEAFF. CDR3 DNA sequence: TGTGCCAGCAGTGAATTCCAGGGGGTTATGAACACTGAAGCTTTCTTT.

The sample holds one count of this clone. The chain joins TRBV30 to TRBJ1-5; 11 nucleotides agree with TRBD1. The germline CDR1 and CDR2 sequences are GTSNPN and SVGIG (reference sequence). V lost 0 bases to trimming and J lost 5 bases; unmatched junction nucleotides: 6. The CDR3 extends over 16 amino acids. CDR3 sequence reads: CAWSVRGQGVHQPQHF. The CDR3 DNA reads TGTGCCTGGAGTGTACGGGGACAGGGGGTTCATCAGCCCCAGCATTTT.

The rearrangement joins TRBV6-6 to TRBJ2-3, with 8 bases fitting TRBD1. Germline assignment: CDR1 MNHNY and CDR2 SVGAGI (reference sequence). V shed 2 bases and J 8 bases; nucleotides not matched to a gene: 6. The CDR3 is 14 residues long. CDR3 nucleotide sequence: TGTGCCAGCAGTTACGCGACAGGGGTCCCTACGCAGTATTTT. Translated: CASSYATGVPTQYF.

This rearrangement joins TRBV6-6 to TRBJ2-7; 7 bases are shared with TRBD2. Germline lookup yields CDR1 MNHNY and CDR2 SVGAGI (reference sequence). V lost 8 bases and J lost 5; bases outside the gene matches: 18. This CDR3 contains 16 residues. CDR3 DNA sequence: TGTGCCAGCGGGGACCGGAGGGGAGGGGTCGAGGACGAGCAGTACTTC. Amino acid sequence: CASGDRRGGVEDEQYF.

V usage is TRBV5-1 and J usage is TRBJ2-7, with 15 bases identical to TRBD2. V dropped 4 bases and J dropped 0; count of bases not matched to a gene: 2. The CDR3 extends over 16 amino acids. The germline V gene has CDR1 SGHRS and CDR2 YFSETQ. Here the CDR3 DNA reads TGCGCCAGCAGCCCGGGACTAGCGGGAGGCTCCTACGAGCAGTACTTC. Translation gives CASSPGLAGGSYEQYF.

The CDR3 DNA reads as TGTGCCAGCAGCTTGGGACTGCCCCTGAACACTGAAGCTTTCTTT. Its protein is CASSLGLPLNTEAFF. V is TRBV7-8 and J is TRBJ1-1; TRBD1 is a possible D gene (5 bases). Between the trimmed V and J ends, which lost 3 bases and 0 bases, there was a span of 11 bases. The germline CDR1 and CDR2 sequences are SGHVS and FQNEAQ. This CDR3 has 15 amino acids.

This rearrangement joins TRBV6-5 to TRBJ2-1, with a tentative D call TRBD2 (5 bases). The V gene's germline CDR1 is MNHEY and CDR2 SVGAGI. The CDR3 loop spans 13 amino acids. The V gene lost 0 bases and the J gene lost 8 bases, with 8 bases spanning the gap. The CDR3 nucleotides read TGTGCCAGCAGTTACTCGGCTAGCTATGAGCAGTTCTTC. Translated: CASSYSASYEQFF.

V and J are TRBV19 and TRBJ1-5; no clear D gene. Germline V gene lookup returns CDR1 LNHDA and CDR2 SQIVND (reference sequence). Trimming stripped 5 bases from V and 7 bases from J, with 21 bases between. CDR3 length: 16 amino acids. CDR3 in amino acids: CASSPTTGLVLQPQHF. The CDR3, as DNA: TGTGCCAGTAGTCCTACAACCGGGCTGGTTTTGCAGCCCCAGCATTTT.

The chain employs TRBV6-1 and TRBJ1-2; 7 nucleotides match TRBD1. Germline assignment: CDR1 MNHNS and CDR2 SASEGT. The CDR3 is 15 amino acids. Trimming cost V 2 bases and J 5 bases; bases outside gene matches: 8. CDR3 sequence: CASSERRDRGYGYTF. CDR3 DNA: TGTGCCAGCAGTGAACGCCGGGACAGAGGGTATGGCTACACCTTC.

This chain connects TRBV7-6 to TRBJ2-7, with 9 bases matching TRBD1. V gave up 5 bases and J gave up 5 bases; unmatched junction bases: 7. Per the germline V gene, CDR1 is SGHVS and CDR2 is FNYEAQ. This CDR3 spans 14 amino acids. For the CDR3, the DNA is TGTGCCAGCAGCCCGGGACAGGGAAAGAACGAGCAGTACTTC. Protein: CASSPGQGKNEQYF.

The chain has TRBV19 and TRBJ1-6, with D unresolved. Germline V gene data show CDR1 as LNHDA and CDR2 as SQIVND (reference sequence). CDR3 length: 13 amino acids. V was cut by 3 bases and J by 8 bases, with 8 bases left in between. The CDR3 nucleotides read TGTGCCAGTAGTATTAACAATTATTCACCCCTCCACTTT. Protein sequence: CASSINNYSPLHF.

The chain carries TRBV7-2 and TRBJ2-7; D gene ambiguous. CDR1 and CDR2 (germline): SGHTA, FQGNSA. This CDR3 is 14 amino acids long. The V gene lost 2 bases and the J gene lost 3 bases, with 11 bases spanning the gap. CDR3 region: CASSLSLSNYEQYF. Here the CDR3 DNA reads TGTGCCAGCAGCTTATCGTTATCGAACTACGAGCAGTACTTC.

The J gene is TRBJ1-2, the V gene TRBV7-8; no reliable D call. The V end was cut by 0 bases, the J end by 6 bases, with 11 bases between. The CDR3 totals 14 residues. Germline lookup yields CDR1 SGHVS and CDR2 FQNEAQ. The CDR3 nucleotides read TGTGCCAGCAGCTTAGCAGACCCTAAGGATGGCTACACCTTC. Its protein product is CASSLADPKDGYTF. Variable domain in full (rest from reference TRBV7-8 and TRBJ1-2): GAGVSQSPRYKVAKRGQDVALRCDPISGHVSLFWYQQALGQGPEFLTYFQNEAQLDKSGLPSDRFFAERPEGSVSTLKIQRTQQEDSAVYLCASSLADPKDGYTFGSGTRLTVV.

The genes are TRBV4-3 and TRBJ1-2, with D tentatively TRBD1 (5 bases). From germline, CDR1 is LGHNA and CDR2 YSLEER. The V end lost 0 bases, the J end lost 2 bases, and 10 bases lay between the germline ends. The length of the CDR3 is 15 residues. Here the CDR3 reads CASSQDLSGNYGYTF. The DNA of the CDR3 is TGCGCCAGCAGCCAAGATCTCTCAGGGAACTATGGCTACACCTTC.

V is TRBV6-5 and J is TRBJ1-5; the match to TRBD1 covers 9 bases. Germline-derived CDR1 and CDR2 are MNHEY and SVGAGI. V gave up 4 bases and J gave up 6 bases; unmatched junction bases: 10. The CDR3 runs to 16 residues. CDR3 loop: CASSSQPTGGSQPQHF. The CDR3 nucleotides are TGTGCCAGCAGTTCTCAACCCACAGGGGGCTCTCAGCCCCAGCATTTT.

In nucleotides, the CDR3 is TGTGCCAGTAGTATTGCAAGCCTAGCGGGCCACGAGCAGTACTTC. This encodes CASSIASLAGHEQYF. This chain joins TRBV19 and TRBJ2-7; 8 positions agree with TRBD2. Germline lookup yields CDR1 LNHDA and CDR2 SQIVND (reference sequence). This CDR3 is 15 amino acids long. The V gene end was trimmed by 3 bases and the J gene end by 5 bases; junction bases not matched to a gene: 9. The variable domain in full, completed from reference TRBV19 and TRBJ2-7, reads DGGITQSPKYLFRKEGQNVTLSCEQNLNHDAMYWYRQDPGQGLRLIYYSQIVNDFQKGDIAEGYSVSREKKESFPLTVTSAQKNPTAFYLCASSIASLAGHEQYFGPGTRLTVT.

This clone was seen once. The rearrangement joins TRBV19 to TRBJ1-5, with 9 bases matching TRBD1. This CDR3 spans 14 amino acids. V gave up 7 bases and J gave up 6 bases; unmatched junction bases: 7. The germline V gene encodes CDR1 LNHDA and CDR2 SQIVND (reference sequence). DNA of the CDR3: TGTGCCAGTAAAGGACAGGGGACCGGTCAGCCCCAGCATTTT. Encoded protein: CASKGQGTGQPQHF.

The V gene is TRBV25-1, the J gene TRBJ2-7; tentative D call: TRBD2 (6 bases). The CDR3 is made up of 14 amino acids. With 9 bases removed from V and 5 bases from J, the gap between germline ends came to 20 bases. From germline, CDR1 is MGHDK and CDR2 SYGVNS. The CDR3 loop reads CASGGNHRTNEQYF. DNA for the CDR3: TGTGCCAGTGGAGGGAACCATCGAACGAACGAGCAGTACTTC.